This TCR beta chain was obtained from a study of control samples from healthy donors and cancer patients. Sequencing was performed with immunoSEQ multiplex PCR; in TCRdb, only in-frame clones are kept and a portion is missing. This table has about 120,000 clones, around nine tenths appearing once. This CDR3 is built from 14 residues. Germline CDR1 SNHLY, CDR2 FYNNEI. The ends lost 3 bases at V and 2 bases at J; junction bases unmatched: 2. This receptor was obtained from a man aged 30-40 years in good health. The chain is built from TRBV2 and TRBJ2-3; 7 nucleotides agree with TRBD2. The source material was blood. DNA for the CDR3: TGTGCCAGCAGTGAGGGACTAAACACAGATACGCAGTATTTT. This encodes CASSEGLNTDTQYF. Full variable domain (remainder filled in from reference TRBV2 and TRBJ2-3): EPEVTQTPSHQVTQMGQEVILRCVPISNHLYFYWYRQILGQKVEFLVSFYNNEISEKSEIFDDQFSVERPDGSNFTLKIRSTKLEDSAMYFCASSEGLNTDTQYFGPGTRLTVL.